This TCR beta chain was observed in a study of cytomegalovirus exposure and HLA in healthy donors. The PCR was carried out with 60 Vbeta primers and 13 Jbeta primers. Libraries were prepared by immunoSEQ multiplex PCR; TCRdb keeps only in-frame clonotypes and omits some of them. The sample consists of tens of thousands of clones, around two thirds of them appearing once. Overall study findings and caveats: V- and J-gene trimming in TCR beta was tied to a missense DCLRE1C variant by an analysis performed later. There were a few CMV-associated chains whose specificity for CMV antigens was confirmed in vitro.

For this clone: Its target is unknown.

The junction had 4 bases not matched to a gene; V was cut back by 3 bases and J by 3 bases. Germline V gene sequence: CDR1 LNHNV, CDR2 YYDKDF (reference sequence). CDR3 length: 15 residues. Sequencing input: PBMCs. This sequence was found in a woman between 45 and 65 years old in good health and CMV-seropositive. The chain recombines TRBV15 with TRBJ2-1; 8 bases agree with TRBD1. The CDR3 reads CATSRTGQDYNEQFF. The CDR3 region has the DNA TGTGCCACCAGCAGGACGGGACAGGACTACAATGAGCAGTTCTTC.